The present T cell receptor beta chain was sequenced within a study of T-cell reconstitution after alpha-beta-depleted transplantation in children. Unique molecular identifiers were incorporated during preparation of the TCRbeta library. Via MiXCR, TCRdb re-called the PCR reads, giving one row per CDR3 protein. Of a few hundred thousand distinct CDR3 sequences listed, under 15% are singletons. Germline V gene data show CDR1 as SGHTA and CDR2 as FQGTGA. V trimming: 3 bases; J trimming: 1 base; junction bases outside the gene matches: 8. The CDR3 totals 18 residues. J is TRBJ2-6 and V is TRBV7-3; 8 bases are shared with TRBD1. This clonotype originated in a human donor who donated a stem cell graft to a child with combined immunodeficiency. The source material was PBMCs from the stem cell graft donor, sampled from the stem cell graft. CDR3 protein: CASSLLGTGTSGANVLTF. In nucleotides, the CDR3 is TGTGCCAGCAGCTTGCTGGGGACAGGCACATCTGGGGCCAACGTCCTGACTTTC.